These 17 T cell receptor beta chains originate from one sample sequenced in a study of CD8 T cells in ankylosing spondylitis. MiXCR, run by TCRdb on the 5' RACE reads, gives a single entry per CDR3 protein. The table includes tens of thousands of distinct CDR3 sequences, more than 5.5% detected once. The sequencing input was blood, either unsorted or a sorted T cell fraction (not recorded which). The receptor source for this set is a male donor with ankylosing spondylitis or in good health (not recorded which).

This clonotype was counted only a few times. The chain couples TRBV28 to TRBJ1-5; D unresolved. V lost 1 base and J lost 5, with 15 bases in between. Germline assignment: CDR1 MDHEN and CDR2 SYDVKM. The CDR3 runs 16 residues. The DNA of the CDR3 is TGTGCCAGCAGTTTATTGGGCTCACCGCGGGATCAGCCCCAGCATTTT. Residues: CASSLLGSPRDQPQHF.

This clonotype was detected ten times or more. The chain employs TRBV28 and TRBJ2-7; D is unresolved. The CDR3 sequence is 13 residues long. Germline V gene lookup returns CDR1 MDHEN and CDR2 SYDVKM. V lost 2 bases to trimming and J lost 3 bases, with 8 bases between them. CDR3 DNA sequence: TGTGCCAGCAGTTTAGAAAGATACTACGAGCAGTACTTC. The encoded protein is CASSLERYYEQYF.

This clonotype was recorded at least ten times. V usage is TRBV7-6 and J usage is TRBJ2-5; no clear D. Germline V lookup: CDR1 SGHVS, CDR2 FNYEAQ. V was pared by 5 bases and J by 1 base, with 14 bases between. The CDR3 consists of 15 residues. The CDR3 DNA follows: TGTGCCAGCAGCGACGGGTGGGGTACCCAAGAGACCCAGTACTTC. Its protein product is CASSDGWGTQETQYF.

This clonotype occurred a few times. The rearrangement uses TRBV7-2 and TRBJ2-7; TRBD2 agrees at 11 bases. V trimming: 1 base; J trimming: 5 bases; junction bases outside the gene matches: 4. Per germline, CDR1 SGHTA and CDR2 FQGNSA. The CDR3 consists of 15 residues. Here the CDR3 reads CASSLGSSGRNEQYF. The CDR3 bases are TGTGCCAGCAGCTTAGGGTCTAGCGGGAGGAACGAGCAGTACTTC.

The chain employs TRBV25-1 and TRBJ1-4; weak D call: TRBD1 (5 bases). The V end was cut by 5 bases, the J end by 7 bases, with 20 bases between. Per germline, CDR1 MGHDK and CDR2 SYGVNS. The CDR3 has 16 amino acids. The CDR3 loop is CASSPWETHTGEKLFF. In nucleotides, the CDR3 is TGTGCCAGCAGTCCGTGGGAGACCCATACAGGTGAAAAACTGTTTTTT.

This clonotype has a count of ten or more. V is TRBV4-1 and J is TRBJ1-2; 8 nucleotides align to TRBD1. Germline CDR1 MGHRA, CDR2 YSYEKL. The junction had 6 bases not matched to a gene; V was cut back by 4 bases and J by 2 bases. The CDR3 has 15 amino acids. CDR3 sequence (DNA): TGCGCCAGCAGCCCGACAGGGGCGATCAACTATGGCTACACCTTC. Translation gives CASSPTGAINYGYTF.

This clonotype occurred many times. The chain recombines TRBV20-1 with TRBJ1-5; TRBD1 is a possible D gene (6 bases). V dropped 1 base and J dropped 5 bases, with 18 bases sitting between them. CDR3 size: 16 residues. In germline, CDR1 is DFQATT, CDR2 SNEGSKA (reference sequence). In DNA form, the CDR3 reads TGCAGTGCTAGAGCCCGGACAGATTTTAGGGATCAGCCCCAGCATTTT. Amino acid sequence: CSARARTDFRDQPQHF.

This clonotype was observed many times. CDR3 residues: CASSRDSSEQFF. DNA for the CDR3: TGTGCCAGCAGCCGGGACTCTAGTGAGCAGTTCTTC. The chain uses TRBV7-3 and TRBJ2-1, with a weak D call TRBD2 (6 bases). The CDR3 runs 12 residues. Germline V CDR1 and CDR2: SGHTA, FQGTGA. Trimming took off 5 bases at V and 9 bases at J, with 11 bases between the two ends. Supplemented by reference TRBV7-3 and TRBJ2-1, the full variable domain reads GAGVSQTPSNKVTEKGKYVELRCDPISGHTALYWYRQSLGQGPEFLIYFQGTGAADDSGLPNDRFFAVRPEGSVSTLKIQRTERGDSAVYLCASSRDSSEQFFGPGTRLTVL.

This clonotype was found many times. The chain has TRBV28 and TRBJ1-3; D unclear. Deletions cut 5 bases from V and 0 bases from J, with 14 bases between. From germline, CDR1 is MDHEN and CDR2 SYDVKM. The CDR3 consists of 16 residues. Here the CDR3 DNA reads TGTGCCAGCAGTGCACCGGACGAGTACTCTGGAAACACCATATATTTT. Translation: CASSAPDEYSGNTIYF.

This clonotype has at least ten counts. The V gene is TRBV29-1, the J gene TRBJ2-5; 7 bases line up with TRBD1. V shed 0 bases, J shed 11 bases, and the junction held 0 bases outside the gene matches. Germline CDR1 is SQVTM and CDR2 is ANQGSEA. The CDR3 covers 10 residues. The CDR3 bases are TGCAGCGTTGAAGAGACAGGGCAGTACTTC. This codes for CSVEETGQYF.

This clonotype occurred many times. The CDR3 loop reads CASSYTSGRVSYNEQFF. CDR3 coding DNA: TGTGCCAGCAGTTATACTAGCGGGAGGGTCTCCTACAATGAGCAGTTCTTC. The chain employs TRBV6-5 and TRBJ2-1; TRBD2 aligns across 13 bases. The trim removed 3 bases at V and 0 bases at J, leaving 2 bases unmatched. CDR1 and CDR2 from the germline V gene are MNHEY and SVGAGI. The CDR3 runs 17 residues.

In this sample, this clonotype turned up many times. CDR3 nucleotide sequence: TGCGCCAGCAGCCGGGACTACAACACCGGGGAGCTGTTTTTT. Protein: CASSRDYNTGELFF. The gene calls are TRBV5-1 and TRBJ2-2, with TRBD2 matching over 7 bases. Germline V lookup: CDR1 SGHRS, CDR2 YFSETQ. The CDR3 is 14 residues long. V was clipped by 4 bases and J by 2 bases; unmatched bases: 2.

This clonotype was found many times. This chain connects TRBV15 to TRBJ2-1; D may be TRBD2 (6 bases). This CDR3 spans 14 amino acids. Per the germline V gene, CDR1 is LNHNV and CDR2 is YYDKDF (reference sequence). V dropped 5 bases and J dropped 8 bases, with 16 bases sitting between them. The CDR3 loop reads CATSGPLAAHEQFF. In nucleotides, the CDR3 is TGTGCCACCAGCGGGCCATTAGCGGCCCATGAGCAGTTCTTC.

The chain joins TRBV5-1 to TRBJ2-1; tentative D call: TRBD2 (5 bases). V dropped 0 bases and J dropped 6 bases, with 13 bases sitting between them. Germline assignment: CDR1 SGHRS and CDR2 YFSETQ. This CDR3 has 15 amino acids. CDR3 sequence (DNA): TGCGCCAGCAGCTTGGACCCGGGAACGGTCAATGAGCAGTTCTTC. Protein product: CASSLDPGTVNEQFF.

This clonotype came up many times. The gene calls are TRBV20-1 and TRBJ2-2, with TRBD1 identical over 10 bases. Germline CDR1 DFQATT, CDR2 SNEGSKA (reference sequence). V trimming: 5 bases; J trimming: 7 bases; junction bases outside the gene matches: 10. The CDR3 is 15 amino acids. CDR3: CSAGDDRGQGGELFF. Here the CDR3 DNA reads TGCAGTGCTGGGGATGACAGGGGGCAAGGCGGGGAGCTGTTTTTT.

This clonotype was found many times. This chain joins TRBV2 and TRBJ1-4; D gene unclear. The CDR3 runs 12 residues. CDR1 SNHLY and CDR2 FYNNEI come from the germline V gene. V lost 2 bases and J 7 bases, leaving 5 bases between the germline ends. The CDR3 sequence: CASSELGEKLFF. In DNA form, the CDR3 reads TGTGCCAGCAGTGAATTAGGTGAAAAACTGTTTTTT.

The chain joins TRBV18 to TRBJ2-1, with D perhaps TRBD1 (5 bases). V lost 0 bases and J lost 2, with 14 bases in between. Germline lookup yields CDR1 KGHSH and CDR2 LQKENI. The CDR3 consists of 17 residues. Here the CDR3 reads CASSPPKGSHTYNEQFF. CDR3 in DNA: TGTGCCAGCTCACCACCCAAGGGGTCCCACACCTACAATGAGCAGTTCTTC.